The text below deals with one TCR beta chain. V was clipped by 3 bases and J by 3 bases; unmatched bases: 1. The CDR3 is made up of 14 amino acids. CDR1 is SGDLS, CDR2 YYNGEE, per germline. The sample belongs to a study of CD8+ T cells in alopecia areata. Whole-study context: Among treated patients, oral tofacitinib was administered at 5 to 10 mg twice daily.

RNA extraction was followed by reverse transcription into cDNA, which acted as the sequencing template. Only in-frame clones appear in the TCRdb table, and some are missing; sequencing was by immunoSEQ multiplex PCR. The sample has over 95,000 clones, approximately 66% seen once. Treatment of the sample: oral pan-JAK inhibitor, 5-10 mg twice daily. This chain joins TRBV9 and TRBJ2-1; TRBD2 matches 9 bases. The input for sequencing was CD8+ T cells sorted from blood, taken at week 4, from a patient treated with tofacitinib. The source is a human donor with alopecia areata. The CDR3 here is CASSGLADYNEQFF. The CDR3 DNA is TGTGCCAGCAGCGGACTAGCGGACTACAATGAGCAGTTCTTC.